This T cell receptor beta chain was recovered during a study of T cell responses to AZD1222 COVID-19 vaccine. Points from the study as a whole: Clonal diversity may have been underestimated in mostly white British donors. Only a handful of AZD1222 recipients were seropositive at baseline. Scientists sampled the repertoires only once the peak T cell response had passed.

Doses given second, at about 4 or about 12 weeks, were pooled. As regards this clone: Antigen unknown.

The CDR3 is 14 amino acids. V lost 3 bases, J lost 4 bases, and 11 bases lay in between. Germline CDR1 is KGHDR and CDR2 is SFDVKD. Sequencing was performed with immunoSEQ multiplex PCR; in TCRdb, only in-frame clones are kept and a portion is missing. The sample lists hundreds of thousands of clones; about 94% were seen once. The sequence was collected from an adult who received the AZD1222 COVID-19 vaccine. The material was peripheral blood, obtained 28 days after the second AZD1222 dose. The chain recombines TRBV24-1 with TRBJ1-2, with D possibly being TRBD1 (6 bases). As DNA, the CDR3 is TGTGCCACCAGTGATCCGCAGGGGTCCTATGGCTACACCTTC. This encodes CATSDPQGSYGYTF.